This T cell receptor (beta chain) was identified during a study of blood T cell repertoires in COVID-19. For the study at large: Samples taken during acute and convalescent COVID-19 were collected in the United States, Italy and Spain.

The V end lost 7 bases, the J end lost 5 bases, and 11 bases lay between the germline ends. Germline CDR1 SNHLY, CDR2 FYNNEI. The length of the CDR3 is 12 residues. Original handling: Estimates of nucleated cell counts were drawn from the amplification of reference gene primers. Using immunoSEQ multiplex PCR, the repertoire was profiled, and TCRdb retains in-frame clones only, with some absent. That table is the source of V, J and clone size, and D and trimming were worked out from the DNA. The data hold tens of thousands of clones, with 84% observed a single time. Followed over time, Seattle patients had been enrolled while infection was active.

The sequence derives from a man aged 50-59 years with COVID-19, enrolled during active disease. The chain couples TRBV2 to TRBJ1-1; D might be TRBD1 (6 bases). The source material was peripheral blood. The CDR3 DNA reads TGTGCCAGCATGAGGGGGTGGACTGAAGCTTTCTTT. Protein: CASMRGWTEAFF.